This TCR beta chain was observed in a study of T cell repertoires in cytomegalovirus infection. Study summary: Carrying CMV and the relevant HLA type showed in public TCR beta signatures.

Study-level results: In two of eight donors, the top clonotype was HLA-C-restricted CMV-specific. Cumulative frequency of public TCR beta families picked out carriers of CMV plus the relevant HLA.

The CDR3 consists of 19 residues. The ends were cut back, 1 base at V and 2 bases at J, with 22 bases in the middle. Germline values: CDR1 SGHVS, CDR2 FQNEAQ. TCRdb processed the reads anew with MiXCR; each CDR3 protein has one entry. The table records about 360,000 distinct CDR3 sequences, 15% to 20% of them present only once. This clonotype was seen ten or more times. Its matching antigen is unknown. The chain joins TRBV7-8 to TRBJ2-3; D might be TRBD2 (6 bases). The sequenced sample was PBMCs. This TCR was sampled from a human donor in good health (CMV status not recorded). Some clones in this sample may be carry-over from other donors' samples. CDR3 region: CASSLDLGDWRDPTDTQYF. In nucleotides, the CDR3 is TGTGCCAGCAGCTTAGATCTGGGGGACTGGCGGGACCCCACAGATACGCAGTATTTT.